The clone carrying this T cell receptor beta chain has more than one count but fewer than ten. Its antigen is as yet unknown. TCRdb ran MiXCR on the 5' RACE reads and lists one entry per CDR3 protein. The sample includes over 600,000 distinct CDR3 sequences, about 20% of them seen just once. The data belong to a study of identical twins. Whole-study results and caveats: Models predicted too little out-of-frame TCR alpha sharing in monozygotic twins.

The V gene lost 10 bases and the J gene lost 0 bases, with 15 bases spanning the gap. CDR3 length: 15 residues. From germline, CDR1 is ENHRY and CDR2 SYGVKD. The same data also contributed to another study, on T cells expressing NK-cell markers. That work adds: It was sorted CD3+CD56-NKG2C+, CD3+CD56+NKG2C- and CD3+CD56+NKG2C+ T cells that provided the TCR beta repertoires. Among eight sequenced donors, seven carried HCMV seropositivity while one was seronegative. As a fraction of CD8+ T cells, dominant NKG2C+ clonotypes reached roughly 1.0-7.5% in a handful of donors.

V is TRBV10-3 and J is TRBJ1-4; no reliable D call. This TCR derives from a woman under 30 in good health. Sequenced: PBMCs. CDR3 nucleotides: TGTGCCACCCAGAATAGGCTTTCAACTAATGAAAAACTGTTTTTT. Translated, it gives CATQNRLSTNEKLFF.